These 12 T cell receptor beta chains were sequenced from one sample in a study of PD-L1 blockade in urothelial cancer. Time point denoted: peripheral blood 6 weeks after treatment start. Some clones are missing from TCRdb's copy, which holds only in-frame ones; the method was immunoSEQ multiplex PCR. The sample lists fewer than 90,000 clones; 91% were seen once. The sequencing used PBMCs, collected around atezolizumab (anti-PD-L1) treatment. The receptors come from an elderly woman with urothelial cancer.

The V and J genes are TRBV9 and TRBJ2-2, with a tentative D call TRBD2 (5 bases). CDR3 length: 15 residues. Trimming shortened V by 0 bases and J by 7 bases, and 13 bases separated the two germline ends. CDR1 is SGDLS and CDR2 is YYNGEE in the germline V gene. This CDR3 is CASSVVNSGDGELFF. CDR3 DNA: TGTGCCAGCAGCGTAGTAAATTCCGGGGACGGGGAGCTGTTTTTT. Full variable domain (remainder filled in from reference TRBV9 and TRBJ2-2): DSGVTQTPKHLITATGQRVTLRCSPRSGDLSVYWYQQSLDQGLQFLIQYYNGEERAKGNILERFSAQQFPDLHSELNLSSLELGDSALYFCASSVVNSGDGELFFGEGSRLTVL.

The chain has TRBV4-2 and TRBJ2-3, with D maybe TRBD1 (5 bases). V lost 4 bases to trimming and J lost 0 bases, with 11 bases between them. This CDR3 is 15 amino acids long. Germline assignment: CDR1 LGHNA and CDR2 YNFKEQ. Here the CDR3 DNA reads TGTGCCAGCAGCCCGACAGCAATAAGCACAGATACGCAGTATTTT. It is translated as CASSPTAISTDTQYF.

The rearrangement joins TRBV5-4 to TRBJ2-7; 12 positions match TRBD2. The CDR3 spans 14 residues. Germline V gene lookup returns CDR1 SGHNT and CDR2 YYREEE (reference sequence). After removal of 3 bases from V and 6 bases from J, the junction contained 4 bases not matched to a gene. CDR3 coding DNA: TGTGCCAGCAGCTCCGGGACTAGCGGGTTCGAGCAGTACTTC. It codes for CASSSGTSGFEQYF.

This clone was recorded once. A junction boundary mismatches the germline segment, possibly from a read error. The chain combines TRBV10-3 with TRBJ2-2; TRBD1 aligns across 8 bases. Germline V gene lookup returns CDR1 ENHRY and CDR2 SYGVKD. This CDR3 comprises 17 residues. CDR3 region: CAISKIGQGIDTGELFF. The DNA for the CDR3 is TGTGCCATCAGTAAGATCGGACAGGGAATAGACACCGGGGAACTGTTTTTT.

Only one count was recorded for this clone. CDR3 region: CASSAPSGTFTGELFF. The CDR3 DNA is TGTGCCAGCAGTGCCCCCAGCGGGACGTTCACCGGGGAGCTGTTTTTT. The chain employs TRBV6-1 and TRBJ2-2, with 7 bases identical to TRBD2. Germline V gene data show CDR1 as MNHNS and CDR2 as SASEGT. This CDR3 region has 16 residues. J gave up 4 bases and V 4 bases, and 9 bases lay outside the gene matches.

The chain recombines TRBV6-1 with TRBJ1-5; perhaps TRBD1 as D (5 bases). The germline CDR1 and CDR2 sequences are MNHNS and SASEGT. The CDR3 has 15 amino acids. V was shortened by 4 bases and J by 0 bases, with 10 bases between the two germline ends. CDR3 amino acids: CASSGTGSSNQPQHF. In DNA form, the CDR3 reads TGTGCCAGCAGTGGAACAGGCAGTAGCAATCAGCCCCAGCATTTT.

The chain employs TRBV25-1 and TRBJ1-1; perhaps TRBD1 as D (5 bases). The CDR3 spans 12 residues. Germline values: CDR1 MGHDK, CDR2 SYGVNS. V was pared by 6 bases and J by 5 bases, with 10 bases between. CDR3 in amino acids: CASRAGGTEAFF. DNA of the CDR3: TGTGCCAGCAGGGCGGGGGGGACTGAAGCTTTCTTT.

The chain recombines TRBV7-9 with TRBJ1-3; 7 nucleotides line up with TRBD1. Looked up from germline, CDR1 is SEHNR and CDR2 is FQNEAQ (reference sequence). Trimming cost V 0 bases and J 1 base; bases outside gene matches: 3. The CDR3 has 16 amino acids. CDR3 bases: TGTGCCAGCAGCTTAGCGCGACAGGGTTCTGGAAACACCATATATTTT. Its protein is CASSLARQGSGNTIYF.

The chain couples TRBV19 to TRBJ1-2, with no clear D. In germline, CDR1 is LNHDA, CDR2 SQIVND (reference sequence). CDR3 size: 11 residues. Deletions cut 2 bases from V and 8 bases from J, with 6 bases between. CDR3 nucleotide sequence: TGTGCCAGTAGTATACTGGGCGGCTACACCTTC. Encoded protein: CASSILGGYTF.

The rearrangement links TRBV27 to TRBJ2-3, with 9 bases that match TRBD1. CDR3 length: 14 residues. The germline gives CDR1 MNHEY, CDR2 SMNVEV (reference sequence). Germline trimming cut 6 bases from V and 3 bases from J; bases unmatched to any gene: 4. For the CDR3, the DNA is TGTGCCAGCAGACAGGGGGCCTTTACAGATACGCAGTATTTT. It is translated as CASRQGAFTDTQYF.

This clone was found once. J is TRBJ1-1 and V is TRBV7-9; 8 nucleotides agree with TRBD1. The CDR3 loop spans 13 amino acids. After removal of 5 bases from V and 10 bases from J, the junction contained 9 bases not matched to a gene. Germline V gene lookup returns CDR1 SEHNR and CDR2 FQNEAQ (reference sequence). CDR3 loop: CASSRQQGVVAFF. DNA of the CDR3: TGTGCCAGCAGCCGCCAACAGGGGGTGGTAGCTTTCTTT.

The V and J genes are TRBV5-6 and TRBJ2-1, with TRBD2 identical over 7 bases. The CDR3 has 16 amino acids. Trimming cost V 4 bases and J 11 bases; bases outside gene matches: 18. The germline gives CDR1 SGHDT, CDR2 YYEEEE. In nucleotides, the CDR3 is TGTGCCAGCAGCATGGGACTAATCGACTCAATACACAAGCAGTTCTTC. Translating it yields CASSMGLIDSIHKQFF.